These 17 T cell receptor beta chains were sequenced from one sample in a study of T cell responses to AZD1222 COVID-19 vaccine. Sequencing was performed with immunoSEQ multiplex PCR; in TCRdb, only in-frame clones are kept and a portion is missing. The sample has more than 80,000 clones, 75% to 90% seen once; the top ten hold less than 3%. The specimen was peripheral blood, collected 28 days after the second AZD1222 dose. These receptors all stem from an adult who received the AZD1222 COVID-19 vaccine.

The V gene is TRBV2, the J gene TRBJ2-2; 11 bases are shared with TRBD2. The germline V gene has CDR1 SNHLY and CDR2 FYNNEI. The CDR3 contains 15 residues. The junction had 5 bases not matched to a gene; V was cut back by 7 bases and J by 4 bases. CDR3 residues: CASNSGRAGTGELFF. Here the CDR3 DNA reads TGTGCCAGCAATAGCGGGAGGGCCGGCACCGGGGAGCTGTTTTTT.

The rearrangement links TRBV20-1 to TRBJ2-7; D is possibly TRBD1 (6 bases). The germline gives CDR1 DFQATT, CDR2 SNEGSKA (reference sequence). The CDR3 runs 11 residues. Trimming took off 3 bases at V and 4 bases at J, with 7 bases between the two ends. CDR3 sequence reads: CSARRGYEQYF. The CDR3 DNA sequence: TGCAGTGCTAGGAGGGGGTACGAGCAGTACTTC.

The chain couples TRBV5-1 to TRBJ2-1; 7 nucleotides agree with TRBD1. V gave up 4 bases and J gave up 0 bases; unmatched junction bases: 10. The CDR3 totals 17 residues. From germline, CDR1 is SGHRS and CDR2 YFSETQ. This CDR3 is CASSDGEQGSSYNEQFF. For the CDR3, the DNA is TGCGCCAGCAGCGACGGGGAACAGGGGAGCTCCTACAATGAGCAGTTCTTC.

The V call is TRBV3-1 (or the pseudogene TRBV3-2), the J call TRBJ2-3, with D unresolved. The CDR3 consists of 13 residues. V shed 1 base and J shed 2 bases, with 4 bases lying between them. CDR1 LGHDT and CDR2 YNNKEL come from the germline V gene (reference sequence). This CDR3 reads CASSQGYTDTQYF. The CDR3 coding sequence is TGTGCCAGCAGCCAAGGCTACACAGATACGCAGTATTTT.

This chain links TRBV5-1 with TRBJ2-1; TRBD2 aligns across 9 bases. The CDR3 extends over 16 amino acids. Germline CDR1 is SGHRS and CDR2 is YFSETQ. Trimming took 4 bases from V and 2 from J; bases not matched to a gene: 7. The CDR3 sequence: CASSVIAGVTYNEQFF. CDR3 nucleotide sequence: TGCGCCAGCAGCGTTATAGCGGGAGTCACCTACAATGAGCAGTTCTTC.

The chain recombines TRBV6-5 with TRBJ2-5; possible D gene TRBD2, 5 bases. Trimming took 0 bases from V and 2 from J, leaving 10 bases between them. Germline V gives CDR1 MNHEY, CDR2 SVGAGI. The CDR3 is made up of 15 amino acids. CDR3 nucleotide sequence: TGTGCCAGCAGTTACTCGTACTGGGAGCAAGAGACCCAGTACTTC. This encodes CASSYSYWEQETQYF.

The rearrangement links TRBV28 to TRBJ1-2, with D hard to call. This CDR3 is 16 amino acids long. Trimming took off 5 bases at V and 2 bases at J, with 18 bases between the two ends. Germline assignment: CDR1 MDHEN and CDR2 SYDVKM. This CDR3 reads CASSPPPNRRNYGYTF. The DNA for the CDR3 is TGTGCCAGCAGTCCACCCCCGAATAGGCGAAACTATGGCTACACCTTC.

This chain links TRBV30 with TRBJ1-1, with D tentatively TRBD1 (5 bases). The CDR3 has 18 amino acids. Trimming stripped 0 bases from V and 5 bases from J, with 25 bases between. Germline-derived CDR1 and CDR2 are GTSNPN and SVGIG (reference sequence). CDR3 in DNA: TGTGCCTGGAGTGTCGGAGGGGCGCATAAGGTGGGTCGGACTGAAGCTTTCTTT. Amino acid sequence: CAWSVGGAHKVGRTEAFF.

The rearrangement joins TRBV29-1 to TRBJ2-3; 9 positions agree with TRBD1. The germline gives CDR1 SQVTM, CDR2 ANQGSEA. This CDR3 contains 13 residues. Germline trimming cut 4 bases from V and 6 bases from J; bases unmatched to any gene: 5. CDR3 region: CSVVGQGVDTQYF. The CDR3 DNA reads TGCAGCGTTGTGGGACAGGGAGTCGATACGCAGTATTTT.

The J gene is TRBJ2-1, the V gene TRBV12-3 or TRBV12-4; D ambiguous. CDR3 length: 11 amino acids. V lost 0 bases and J 8 bases, leaving 2 bases between the germline ends. This CDR3 reads CASSLAYEQFF. CDR3 coding DNA: TGTGCCAGCAGTTTAGCATATGAGCAGTTCTTC.

The chain carries TRBV27 and TRBJ1-1, with 8 bases identical to TRBD1. Trimming removed 8 bases from V and 2 bases from J; junction bases left unmatched: 10. Looked up from germline, CDR1 is MNHEY and CDR2 is SMNVEV (reference sequence). The CDR3 contains 15 residues. CDR3: CASWTYRGENTEAFF. CDR3 DNA: TGTGCCAGCTGGACTTACAGGGGGGAAAACACTGAAGCTTTCTTT.

The chain has TRBV27 and TRBJ2-2; no definite D call. The CDR3 covers 12 residues. Between the trimmed V and J ends, which lost 4 bases and 1 base, there was a span of 1 base. Germline CDR1 reads MNHEY; CDR2 reads SMNVEV (reference sequence). For the CDR3, the DNA is TGTGCCAGCAGTTGGAACACCGGGGAGCTGTTTTTT. Protein product: CASSWNTGELFF.

The chain uses TRBV3-1 (or the pseudogene TRBV3-2) and TRBJ1-1; D is perhaps TRBD1 (6 bases). V lost 4 bases and J lost 0, with 12 bases in between. The CDR3 is 15 residues long. Per germline, CDR1 LGHDT and CDR2 YNNKEL (reference sequence). The DNA of the CDR3 is TGTGCCAGCAGCCGCCTCGGACAGATGAACACTGAAGCTTTCTTT. It encodes CASSRLGQMNTEAFF.

The V and J genes are TRBV2 and TRBJ2-7; no clear D gene. Germline V gene sequence: CDR1 SNHLY, CDR2 FYNNEI. V lost 7 bases and J lost 1, with 14 bases in between. The CDR3 spans 14 residues. The CDR3 region has the DNA TGTGCCAGCAACCCAACGATGGGATCCTACGAGCAGTACTTC. Encoded protein: CASNPTMGSYEQYF.

This clone was found once. Other DNA sequences in the sample encode the same CDR3. The J gene is TRBJ1-4, the V gene TRBV12-3 or TRBV12-4; tentatively, D is TRBD1 (5 bases). V shed 2 bases and J shed 7 bases, with 5 bases lying between them. The CDR3 length is 12 residues. CDR3 bases: TGTGCCAGCAGTTTACAGGGTGAAAAACTGTTTTTT. It yields the protein CASSLQGEKLFF.

The CDR3 is CASSDQGNTQYF. The CDR3 DNA reads TGTGCCAGCAGTGATCAGGGAAATACGCAGTATTTT. The V and J genes are TRBV2 and TRBJ2-3; maybe TRBD1 (5 bases). CDR3 length equals 12 residues. The germline gives CDR1 SNHLY, CDR2 FYNNEI. The germline V and J ends were trimmed by 3 bases and 7 bases, with 8 bases remaining between them.

The chain links TRBV6-5 to TRBJ1-2, with D perhaps TRBD1 (5 bases). Trimming shortened V by 6 bases and J by 10 bases, and 18 bases separated the two germline ends. The V gene's germline CDR1 is MNHEY and CDR2 SVGAGI. The CDR3 is made up of 13 amino acids. The CDR3, as DNA: TGTGCCAGCAGCACCGAGGTGGGACTTGACTACACCTTC. Translating gives CASSTEVGLDYTF.